One TCR beta chain is described in this entry. The antigen is unknown. This specimen belongs to a study of blood T cells in healthy people across ages. Study-wide findings and caveats: Naive CD4+ cell counts and diversity both ran higher in long-lived than in aged donors. Among T cells, TCR beta diversity per million cells dropped roughly linearly as age rose.

Samples each yielded at least 6 micrograms of total RNA. Alongside a J-beta primer mix, a sample-barcoded 5' primer served in a second PCR lasting roughly 6 to 12 cycles. The yield of each sample was at least 3 million CDR3-containing paired-end reads. TCRdb independently ran MiXCR on the 5' RACE reads; one entry per CDR3 protein. The table includes more than 550,000 distinct CDR3 sequences, 20% to 25% detected once. The sequencing input was blood. The sequence came from a man between 65 and 79 years old in good health.

The CDR3 region is CSAGGAGGYEQFF. The CDR3 DNA sequence: TGCAGTGCCGGGGGGGCGGGAGGTTATGAGCAGTTCTTC. This rearrangement joins TRBV20-1 to TRBJ2-1; TRBD2 aligns across 8 bases. CDR1 DFQATT and CDR2 SNEGSKA come from the germline V gene (reference sequence). The J segment lost 8 bases and the V segment lost 6 bases, leaving 9 bases of the junction unmatched. The CDR3 totals 13 residues.